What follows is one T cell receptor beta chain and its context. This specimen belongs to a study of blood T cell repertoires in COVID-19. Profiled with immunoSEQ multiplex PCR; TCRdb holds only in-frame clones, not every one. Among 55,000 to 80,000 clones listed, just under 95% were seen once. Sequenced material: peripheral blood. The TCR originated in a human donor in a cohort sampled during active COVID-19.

CDR3 sequence (DNA): TGTGCCAGCAGCCTACGTCGCGGGGGGAGCTCCTACGAGCAGTACTTC. Its translation: CASSLRRGGSSYEQYF. The rearrangement uses TRBV3-1 (or the pseudogene TRBV3-2) and TRBJ2-7; 8 nucleotides line up with TRBD2. This CDR3 has 16 amino acids. J gave up 0 bases and V 4 bases, and 8 bases lay outside the gene matches. Germline CDR1 and CDR2: LGHDT and YNNKEL (reference sequence).